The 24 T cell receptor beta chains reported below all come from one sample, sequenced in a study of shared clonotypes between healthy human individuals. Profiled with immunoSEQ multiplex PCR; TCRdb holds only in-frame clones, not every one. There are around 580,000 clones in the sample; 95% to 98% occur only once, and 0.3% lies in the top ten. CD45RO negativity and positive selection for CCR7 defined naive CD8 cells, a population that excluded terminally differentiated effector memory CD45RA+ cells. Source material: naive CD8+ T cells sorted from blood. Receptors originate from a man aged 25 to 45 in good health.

For the CDR3, the DNA is TGTGCCAGCAGCGTCGAGACTAGCGACTACGAGCAGTACTTC. It yields the protein CASSVETSDYEQYF. The gene calls are TRBV9 and TRBJ2-7; TRBD2 matches at 8 bases. After removal of 2 bases from V and 3 bases from J, the junction contained 4 bases not matched to a gene. Looked up from germline, CDR1 is SGDLS and CDR2 is YYNGEE. The CDR3 runs to 14 residues. Combining the CDR3 with reference TRBV9 and TRBJ2-7 gives the whole variable domain DSGVTQTPKHLITATGQRVTLRCSPRSGDLSVYWYQQSLDQGLQFLIQYYNGEERAKGNILERFSAQQFPDLHSELNLSSLELGDSALYFCASSVETSDYEQYFGPGTRLTVT.

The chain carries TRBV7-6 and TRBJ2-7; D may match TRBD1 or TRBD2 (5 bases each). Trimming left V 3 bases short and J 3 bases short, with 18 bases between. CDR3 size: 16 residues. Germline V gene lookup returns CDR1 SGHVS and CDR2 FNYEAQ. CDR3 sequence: CASSLYPRDASYEQYF. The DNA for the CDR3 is TGTGCCAGCAGCTTGTACCCCCGGGACGCCAGCTACGAGCAGTACTTC.

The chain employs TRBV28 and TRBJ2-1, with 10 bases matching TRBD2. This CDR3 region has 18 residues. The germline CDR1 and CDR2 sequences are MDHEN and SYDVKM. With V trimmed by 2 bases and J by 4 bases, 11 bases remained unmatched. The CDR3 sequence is CASSLTSGREETYNEQFF. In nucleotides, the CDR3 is TGTGCCAGCAGTTTAACAAGCGGGAGGGAGGAAACTTACAATGAGCAGTTCTTC.

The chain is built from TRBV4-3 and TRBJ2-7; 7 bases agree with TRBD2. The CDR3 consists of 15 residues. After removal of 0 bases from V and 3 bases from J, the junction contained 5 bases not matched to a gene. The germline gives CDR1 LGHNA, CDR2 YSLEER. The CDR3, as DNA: TGCGCCAGCAGCCAAGATACTAGCGTGGGCTACGAGCAGTACTTC. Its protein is CASSQDTSVGYEQYF.

CDR3 DNA sequence: TGTGCCAGCAGTCAACTCGATAGCAATCAGCCCCAGCATTTT. This codes for CASSQLDSNQPQHF. V usage is TRBV6-5 and J usage is TRBJ1-5, with D unclear. V gave up 5 bases and J gave up 0 bases, with 8 bases separating them. There are 14 residues in the CDR3. In germline, CDR1 is MNHEY, CDR2 SVGAGI.

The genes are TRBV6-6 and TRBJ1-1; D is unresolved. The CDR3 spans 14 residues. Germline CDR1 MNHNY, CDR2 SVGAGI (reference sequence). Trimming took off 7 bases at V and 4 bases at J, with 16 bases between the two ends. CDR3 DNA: TGTGCCAGCACCCCTACCCCGCTAGGCACTGAAGCTTTCTTT. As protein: CASTPTPLGTEAFF.

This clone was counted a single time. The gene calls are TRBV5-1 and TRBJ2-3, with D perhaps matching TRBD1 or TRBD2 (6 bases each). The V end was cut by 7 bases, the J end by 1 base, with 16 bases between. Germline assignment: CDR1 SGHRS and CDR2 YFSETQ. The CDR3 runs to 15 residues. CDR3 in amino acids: CASGPLEGGTDTQYF. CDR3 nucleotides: TGCGCCAGCGGACCTCTGGAGGGGGGCACAGATACGCAGTATTTT.

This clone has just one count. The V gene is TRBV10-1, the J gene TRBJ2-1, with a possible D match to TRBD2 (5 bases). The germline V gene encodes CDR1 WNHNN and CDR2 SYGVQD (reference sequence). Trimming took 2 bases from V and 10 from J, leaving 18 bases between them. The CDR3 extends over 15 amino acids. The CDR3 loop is CASSEPQTSHREQFF. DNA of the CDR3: TGCGCCAGCAGTGAGCCGCAAACTAGTCATCGAGAGCAGTTCTTC.

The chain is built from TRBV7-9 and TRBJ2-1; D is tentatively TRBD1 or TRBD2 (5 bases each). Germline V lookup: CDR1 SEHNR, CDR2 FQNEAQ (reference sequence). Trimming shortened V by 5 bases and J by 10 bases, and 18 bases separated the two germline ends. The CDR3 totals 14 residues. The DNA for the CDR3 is TGTGCCAGCAGCCAAGTTACAGGTTGGAGGGAGCAGTTCTTC. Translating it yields CASSQVTGWREQFF.

The CDR3 is CASSFTWDNTGELFF. The CDR3 DNA sequence: TGTGCCAGCAGCTTTACTTGGGATAACACCGGGGAGCTGTTTTTT. The V call is TRBV7-9, the J call TRBJ2-2; D is uncertain. V was cut by 3 bases and J by 2 bases, with 10 bases left in between. Germline CDR1 is SEHNR and CDR2 is FQNEAQ (reference sequence). This CDR3 has 15 residues. The full variable domain, its missing parts supplied by reference TRBV7-9 and TRBJ2-2, is DTGVSQNPRHKITKRGQNVTFRCDPISEHNRLYWYRQTLGQGPEFLTYFQNEAQLEKSRLLSDRFSAERPKGSFSTLEIQRTEQGDSAMYLCASSFTWDNTGELFFGEGSRLTVL.

CDR3 bases: TGTGCCAGCAGGGGGGCCCGTAGCAATCAGCCCCAGCATTTT. It yields the protein CASRGARSNQPQHF. The J gene is TRBJ1-5, the V gene TRBV27; D may be TRBD1 (6 bases). Germline loops: CDR1 MNHEY, CDR2 SMNVEV (reference sequence). This CDR3 has 14 residues. Deletions cut 6 bases from V and 0 bases from J, with 9 bases between.

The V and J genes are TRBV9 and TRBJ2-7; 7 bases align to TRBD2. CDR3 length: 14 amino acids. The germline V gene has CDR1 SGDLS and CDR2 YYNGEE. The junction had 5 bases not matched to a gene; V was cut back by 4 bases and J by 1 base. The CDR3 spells CASSLGEGSYEQYF. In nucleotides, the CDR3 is TGTGCCAGCAGCCTGGGGGAGGGATCCTACGAGCAGTACTTC.

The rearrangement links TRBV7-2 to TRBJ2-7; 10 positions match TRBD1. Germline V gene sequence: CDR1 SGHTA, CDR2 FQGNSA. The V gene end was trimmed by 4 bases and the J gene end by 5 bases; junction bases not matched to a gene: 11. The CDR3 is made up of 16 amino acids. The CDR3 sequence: CASSSDRGGIGDEQYF. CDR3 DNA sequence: TGTGCCAGCAGCTCGGACAGGGGGGGCATTGGTGACGAGCAGTACTTC.

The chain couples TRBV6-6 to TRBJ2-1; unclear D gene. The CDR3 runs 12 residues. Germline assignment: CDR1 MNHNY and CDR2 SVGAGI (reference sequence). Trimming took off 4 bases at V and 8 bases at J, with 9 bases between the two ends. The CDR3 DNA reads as TGTGCCAGCAGTTCTCAGGCCGATGAGCAGTTCTTC. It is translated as CASSSQADEQFF.

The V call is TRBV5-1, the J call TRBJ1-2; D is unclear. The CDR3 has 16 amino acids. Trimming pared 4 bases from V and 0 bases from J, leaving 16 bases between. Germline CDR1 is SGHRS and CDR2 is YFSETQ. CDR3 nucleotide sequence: TGCGCCAGCAGCCCGGCACGGGCAAACCCTAACTATGGCTACACCTTC. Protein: CASSPARANPNYGYTF.

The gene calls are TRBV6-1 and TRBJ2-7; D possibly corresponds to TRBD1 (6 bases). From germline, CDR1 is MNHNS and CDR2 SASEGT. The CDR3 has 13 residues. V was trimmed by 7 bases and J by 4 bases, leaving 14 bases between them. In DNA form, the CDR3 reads TGTGCCAGCACCACAGGGACCCCTTACGAGCAGTACTTC. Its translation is CASTTGTPYEQYF.

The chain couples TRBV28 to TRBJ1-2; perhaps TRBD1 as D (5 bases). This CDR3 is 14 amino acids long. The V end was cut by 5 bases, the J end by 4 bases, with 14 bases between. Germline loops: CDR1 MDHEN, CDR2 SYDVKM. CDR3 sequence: CASSGKDISYGYTF. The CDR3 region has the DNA TGTGCCAGCAGTGGGAAGGACATTTCCTATGGCTACACCTTC.

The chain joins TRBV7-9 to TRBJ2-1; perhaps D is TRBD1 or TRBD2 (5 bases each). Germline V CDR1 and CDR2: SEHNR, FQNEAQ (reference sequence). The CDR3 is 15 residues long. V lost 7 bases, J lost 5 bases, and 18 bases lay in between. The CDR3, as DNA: TGTGCCAGCACCCAAGGGGTGGAAGCGGACAATGAGCAGTTCTTC. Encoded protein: CASTQGVEADNEQFF.

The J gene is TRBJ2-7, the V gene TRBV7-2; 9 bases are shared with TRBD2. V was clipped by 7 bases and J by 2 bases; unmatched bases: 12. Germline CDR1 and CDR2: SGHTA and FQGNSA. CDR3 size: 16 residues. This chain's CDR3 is CASTPVIAGVPYEQYF. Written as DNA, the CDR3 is TGTGCCAGCACCCCGGTTATAGCGGGAGTTCCCTACGAGCAGTACTTC.

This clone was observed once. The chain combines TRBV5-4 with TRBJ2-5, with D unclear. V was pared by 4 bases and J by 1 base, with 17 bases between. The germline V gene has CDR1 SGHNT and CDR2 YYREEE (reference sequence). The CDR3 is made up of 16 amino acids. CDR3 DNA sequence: TGTGCCAGCAGCCCGGGTGGTGGCGGAACCCAAGAGACCCAGTACTTC. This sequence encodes CASSPGGGGTQETQYF.

The CDR3 nucleotides are TGTGCCAGCAGGGGTGGGATCAATGAGCAGTTCTTC. Protein: CASRGGINEQFF. The chain joins TRBV2 to TRBJ2-1; D call uncertain. The CDR3 has 12 amino acids. The germline gives CDR1 SNHLY, CDR2 FYNNEI. V lost 6 bases, J lost 6 bases, and 9 bases lay in between.

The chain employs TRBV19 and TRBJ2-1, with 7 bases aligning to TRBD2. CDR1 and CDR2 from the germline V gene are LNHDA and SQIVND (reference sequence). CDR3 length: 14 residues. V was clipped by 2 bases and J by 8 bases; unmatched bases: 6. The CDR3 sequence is CASSIIFRGDEQFF. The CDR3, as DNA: TGTGCCAGTAGTATAATTTTCCGGGGGGATGAGCAGTTCTTC. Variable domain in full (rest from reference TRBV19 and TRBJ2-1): DGGITQSPKYLFRKEGQNVTLSCEQNLNHDAMYWYRQDPGQGLRLIYYSQIVNDFQKGDIAEGYSVSREKKESFPLTVTSAQKNPTAFYLCASSIIFRGDEQFFGPGTRLTVL.

The CDR3 DNA reads TGTGCCAGCAGCCGAACAGGGGGCACTGAAGCTTTCTTT. Amino acids: CASSRTGGTEAFF. V is TRBV5-4 and J is TRBJ1-1, with 8 bases identical to TRBD1. The CDR3 sequence is 13 residues long. V shed 4 bases and J 4 bases; nucleotides not matched to a gene: 3. The germline V gene has CDR1 SGHNT and CDR2 YYREEE (reference sequence).

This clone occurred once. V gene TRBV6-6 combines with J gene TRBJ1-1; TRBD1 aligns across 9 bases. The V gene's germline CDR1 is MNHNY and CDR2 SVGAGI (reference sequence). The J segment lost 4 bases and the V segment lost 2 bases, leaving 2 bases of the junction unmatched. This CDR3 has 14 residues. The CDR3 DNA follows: TGTGCCAGCAGTTACACGGACAGGGGCACTGAAGCTTTCTTT. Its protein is CASSYTDRGTEAFF.